This TCR beta chain was sequenced during a study of T cell repertoires in cytomegalovirus infection. TCRdb reprocessed the reads with MiXCR, giving one entry per CDR3 protein. This repertoire shows hundreds of thousands of distinct CDR3 sequences, 35% found once; its top ten account for 2.5% to 3%. The V gene's germline CDR1 is MNHNS and CDR2 SASEGT. V was trimmed by 1 base and J by 3 bases, leaving 9 bases between them. This CDR3 spans 14 amino acids. The TCR was taken from a human donor in good health (CMV status not recorded). Some clones in this sample may be carry-over from other donors' samples. V usage is TRBV6-1 and J usage is TRBJ1-2; D is undetermined. Input material: PBMCs. CDR3 bases: TGTGCCAGCAGTGAAGTTCAGTTCCACTATGGCTACACCTTC. Protein product: CASSEVQFHYGYTF.